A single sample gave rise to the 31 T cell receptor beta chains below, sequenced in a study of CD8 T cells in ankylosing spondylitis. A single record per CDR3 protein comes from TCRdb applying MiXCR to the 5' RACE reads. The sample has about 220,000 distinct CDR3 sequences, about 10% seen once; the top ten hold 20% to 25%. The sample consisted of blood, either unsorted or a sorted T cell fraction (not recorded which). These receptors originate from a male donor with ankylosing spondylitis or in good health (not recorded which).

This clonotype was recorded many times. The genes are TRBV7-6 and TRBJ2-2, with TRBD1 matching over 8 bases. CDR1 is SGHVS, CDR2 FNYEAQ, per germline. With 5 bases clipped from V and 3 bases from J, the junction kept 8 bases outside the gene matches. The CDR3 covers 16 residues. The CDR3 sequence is CASSASGGADTGELFF. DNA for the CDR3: TGTGCCAGCAGCGCCTCAGGGGGCGCGGACACCGGGGAGCTGTTTTTT.

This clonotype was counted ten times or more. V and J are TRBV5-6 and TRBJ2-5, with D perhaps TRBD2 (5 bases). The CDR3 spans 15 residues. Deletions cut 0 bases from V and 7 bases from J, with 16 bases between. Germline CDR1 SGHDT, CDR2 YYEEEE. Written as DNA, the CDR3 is TGTGCCAGCAGCTTGGCCGGGATTGCCCGTGGGACCCAGTACTTC. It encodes CASSLAGIARGTQYF.

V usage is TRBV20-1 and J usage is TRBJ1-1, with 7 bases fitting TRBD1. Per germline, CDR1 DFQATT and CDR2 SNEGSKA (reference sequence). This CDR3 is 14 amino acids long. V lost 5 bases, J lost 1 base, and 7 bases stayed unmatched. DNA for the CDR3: TGCAGTGCTGGGGGACAGTTTGGGAACACTGAAGCTTTCTTT. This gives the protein CSAGGQFGNTEAFF.

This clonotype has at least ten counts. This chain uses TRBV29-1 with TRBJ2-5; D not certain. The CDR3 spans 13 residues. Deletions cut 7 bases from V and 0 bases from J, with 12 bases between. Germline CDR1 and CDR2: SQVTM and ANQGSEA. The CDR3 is CSGESGYQETQYF. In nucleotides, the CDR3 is TGCAGCGGAGAAAGTGGGTACCAAGAGACCCAGTACTTC.

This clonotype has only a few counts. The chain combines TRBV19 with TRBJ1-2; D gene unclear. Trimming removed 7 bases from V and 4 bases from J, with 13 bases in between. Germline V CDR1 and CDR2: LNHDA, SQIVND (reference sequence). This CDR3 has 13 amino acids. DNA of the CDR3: TGTGCCAGTACCTACGATACCTTCTATGGCTACACCTTC. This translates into CASTYDTFYGYTF.

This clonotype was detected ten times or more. In DNA, the CDR3 is TGCAGTGCTAGACTAGCCCCAGATACGCAGTATTTT. Amino acids: CSARLAPDTQYF. The genes are TRBV20-1 and TRBJ2-3, with a tentative D call TRBD2 (5 bases). Germline-derived CDR1 and CDR2 are DFQATT and SNEGSKA (reference sequence). V was cut by 2 bases and J by 4 bases, with 7 bases left in between. The CDR3 has 12 amino acids.

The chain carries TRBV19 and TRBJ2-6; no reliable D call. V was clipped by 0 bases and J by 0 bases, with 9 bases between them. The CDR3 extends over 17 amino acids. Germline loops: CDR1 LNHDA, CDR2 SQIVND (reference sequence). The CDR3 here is CASSIDRPPSGANVLTF. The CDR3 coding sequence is TGTGCCAGTAGTATAGACCGTCCCCCCTCTGGGGCCAACGTCCTGACTTTC.

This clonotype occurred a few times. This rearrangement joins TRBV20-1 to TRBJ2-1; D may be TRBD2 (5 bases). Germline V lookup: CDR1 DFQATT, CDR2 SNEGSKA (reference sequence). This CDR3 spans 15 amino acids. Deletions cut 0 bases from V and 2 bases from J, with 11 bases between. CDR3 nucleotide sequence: TGCAGTGCTAGAGATCCCGGGGAACCCTACAATGAGCAGTTCTTC. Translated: CSARDPGEPYNEQFF.

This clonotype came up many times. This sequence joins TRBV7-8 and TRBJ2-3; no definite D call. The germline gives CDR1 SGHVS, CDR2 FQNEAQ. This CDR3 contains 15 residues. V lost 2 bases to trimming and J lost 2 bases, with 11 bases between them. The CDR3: CASSLMAATTDTQYF. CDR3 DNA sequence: TGTGCCAGCAGCTTAATGGCTGCGACCACAGATACGCAGTATTTT.

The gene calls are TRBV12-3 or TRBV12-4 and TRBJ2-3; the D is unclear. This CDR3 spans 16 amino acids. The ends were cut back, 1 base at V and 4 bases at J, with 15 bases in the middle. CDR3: CASSLESSRVADTQYF. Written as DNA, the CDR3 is TGTGCCAGCAGTTTAGAGTCGAGCCGGGTTGCAGATACGCAGTATTTT.

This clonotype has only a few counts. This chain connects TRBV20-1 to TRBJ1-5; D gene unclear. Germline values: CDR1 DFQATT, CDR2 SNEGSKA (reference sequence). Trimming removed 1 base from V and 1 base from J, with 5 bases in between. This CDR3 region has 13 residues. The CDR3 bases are TGCAGTGCTAGAGGACGGAGCAATCAGCCCCAGCATTTT. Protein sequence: CSARGRSNQPQHF.

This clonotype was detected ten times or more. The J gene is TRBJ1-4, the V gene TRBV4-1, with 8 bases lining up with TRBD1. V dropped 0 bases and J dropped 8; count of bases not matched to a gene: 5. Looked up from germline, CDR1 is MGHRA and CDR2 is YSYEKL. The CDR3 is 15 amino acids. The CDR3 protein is CASSQDSRTGEKLFF. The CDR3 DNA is TGCGCCAGCAGCCAAGATAGCCGGACAGGGGAAAAACTGTTTTTT.

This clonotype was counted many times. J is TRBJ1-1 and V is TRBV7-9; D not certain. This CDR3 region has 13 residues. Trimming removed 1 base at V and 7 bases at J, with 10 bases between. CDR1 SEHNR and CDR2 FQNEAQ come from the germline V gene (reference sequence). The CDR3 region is CASSLVQFDEAFF. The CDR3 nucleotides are TGTGCCAGCAGCTTAGTACAGTTCGATGAAGCTTTCTTT.

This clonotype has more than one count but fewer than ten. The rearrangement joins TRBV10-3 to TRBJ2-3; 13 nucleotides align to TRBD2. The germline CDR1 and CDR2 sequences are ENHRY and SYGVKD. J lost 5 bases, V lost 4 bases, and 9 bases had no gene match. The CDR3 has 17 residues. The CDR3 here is CAISATSGGAQQDTQYF. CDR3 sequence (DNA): TGTGCCATCAGTGCCACTAGCGGGGGGGCCCAGCAAGATACGCAGTATTTT.

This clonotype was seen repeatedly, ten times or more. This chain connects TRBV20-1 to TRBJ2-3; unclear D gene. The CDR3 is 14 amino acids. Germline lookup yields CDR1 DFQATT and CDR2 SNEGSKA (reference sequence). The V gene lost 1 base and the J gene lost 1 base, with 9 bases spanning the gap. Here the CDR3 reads CSARGGPGTDTQYF. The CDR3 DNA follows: TGCAGTGCTAGAGGGGGTCCGGGCACAGATACGCAGTATTTT.

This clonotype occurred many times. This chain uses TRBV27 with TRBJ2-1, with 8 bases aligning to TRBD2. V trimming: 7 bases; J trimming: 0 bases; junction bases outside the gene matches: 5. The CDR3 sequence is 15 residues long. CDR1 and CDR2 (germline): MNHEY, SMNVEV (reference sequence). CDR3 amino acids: CASTSGGFSYNEQFF. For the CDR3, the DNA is TGTGCCAGCACCAGCGGGGGCTTCTCCTACAATGAGCAGTTCTTC.

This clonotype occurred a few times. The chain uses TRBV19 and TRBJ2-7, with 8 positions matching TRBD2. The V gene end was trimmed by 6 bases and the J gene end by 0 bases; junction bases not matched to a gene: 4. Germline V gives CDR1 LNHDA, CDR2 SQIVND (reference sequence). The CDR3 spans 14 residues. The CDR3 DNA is TGTGCCAGTAGCCTCGGGGGGGCCTCCTACGAGCAGTACTTC. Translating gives CASSLGGASYEQYF. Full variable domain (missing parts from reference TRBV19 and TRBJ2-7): DGGITQSPKYLFRKEGQNVTLSCEQNLNHDAMYWYRQDPGQGLRLIYYSQIVNDFQKGDIAEGYSVSREKKESFPLTVTSAQKNPTAFYLCASSLGGASYEQYFGPGTRLTVT.

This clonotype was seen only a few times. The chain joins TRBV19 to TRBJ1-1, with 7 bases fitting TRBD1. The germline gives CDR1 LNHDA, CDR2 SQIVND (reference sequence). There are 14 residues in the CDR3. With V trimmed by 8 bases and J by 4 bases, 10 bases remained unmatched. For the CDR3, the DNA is TGTGCCAGTCTCGGACAGGCGGAGGGCACTGAAGCTTTCTTT. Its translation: CASLGQAEGTEAFF.

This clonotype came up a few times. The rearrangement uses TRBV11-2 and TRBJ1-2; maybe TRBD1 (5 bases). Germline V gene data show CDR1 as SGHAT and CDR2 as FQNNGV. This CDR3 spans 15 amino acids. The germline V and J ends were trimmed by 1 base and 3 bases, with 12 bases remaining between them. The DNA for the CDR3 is TGTGCCAGCAGCTTAGGGCGGGGGATGGACTATGGCTACACCTTC. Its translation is CASSLGRGMDYGYTF.

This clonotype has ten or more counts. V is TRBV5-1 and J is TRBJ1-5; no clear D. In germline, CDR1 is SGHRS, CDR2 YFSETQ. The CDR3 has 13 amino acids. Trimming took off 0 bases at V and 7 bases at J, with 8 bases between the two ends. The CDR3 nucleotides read TGCGCCAGCAGCTTGGTTGGGGAACAGCCCCAGCATTTT. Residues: CASSLVGEQPQHF.

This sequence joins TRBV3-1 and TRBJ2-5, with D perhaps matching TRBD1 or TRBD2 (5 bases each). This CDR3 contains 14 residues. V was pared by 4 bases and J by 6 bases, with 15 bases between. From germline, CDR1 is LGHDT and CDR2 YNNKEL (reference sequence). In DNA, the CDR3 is TGTGCCAGCAGCCCGTCCGACGGGGCCCAGACCCAGTACTTC. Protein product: CASSPSDGAQTQYF.

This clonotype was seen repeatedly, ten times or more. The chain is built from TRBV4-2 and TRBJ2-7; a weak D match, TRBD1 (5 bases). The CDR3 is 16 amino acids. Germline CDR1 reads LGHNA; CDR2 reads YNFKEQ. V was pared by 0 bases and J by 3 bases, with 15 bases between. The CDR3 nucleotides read TGTGCCAGCAGCCAAGACGTGGACACCTCGGTCTACGAGCAGTACTTC. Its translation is CASSQDVDTSVYEQYF.

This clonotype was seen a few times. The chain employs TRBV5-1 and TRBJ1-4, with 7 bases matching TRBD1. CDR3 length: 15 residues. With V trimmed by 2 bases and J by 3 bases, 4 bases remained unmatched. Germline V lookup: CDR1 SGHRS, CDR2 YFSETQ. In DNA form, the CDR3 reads TGCGCCAGCAGCTTTGCCGGGACAGCTAATGAAAAACTGTTTTTT. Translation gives CASSFAGTANEKLFF.

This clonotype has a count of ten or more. CDR3 nucleotide sequence: TGCGCCAGCAGCCCAAATATCGACAGGTCTACCGGGGAGCTGTTTTTT. Protein product: CASSPNIDRSTGELFF. J is TRBJ2-2 and V is TRBV5-1; perhaps TRBD1 as D (6 bases). V lost 4 bases, J lost 5 bases, and 18 bases lay in between. The CDR3 runs 16 residues. CDR1 is SGHRS and CDR2 is YFSETQ in the germline V gene.

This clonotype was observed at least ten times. The CDR3 DNA reads as TGCAGCGTTGAAGAATGGACTAGCGGGGGACCCTACGAGCAGTACTTC. Its protein product is CSVEEWTSGGPYEQYF. This chain links TRBV29-1 with TRBJ2-7, with 13 nucleotides matching TRBD2. This CDR3 contains 16 residues. Per the germline V gene, CDR1 is SQVTM and CDR2 is ANQGSEA. V was pared by 0 bases and J by 2 bases, with 4 bases of the junction left unmatched.

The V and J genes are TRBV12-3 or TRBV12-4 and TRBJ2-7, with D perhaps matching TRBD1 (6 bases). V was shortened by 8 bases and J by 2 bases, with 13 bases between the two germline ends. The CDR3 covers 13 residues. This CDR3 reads CASRSQGTYEQYF. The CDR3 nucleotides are TGTGCCAGCCGGAGCCAGGGGACCTACGAGCAGTACTTC.

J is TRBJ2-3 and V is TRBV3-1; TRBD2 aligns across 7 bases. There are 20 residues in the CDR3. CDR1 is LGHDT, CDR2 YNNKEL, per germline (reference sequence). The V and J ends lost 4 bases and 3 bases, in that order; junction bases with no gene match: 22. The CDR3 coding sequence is TGTGCCAGCAGCCTCGGATATAGCGTTTTTGCCATGGGGGGGACAGATACGCAGTATTTT. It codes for CASSLGYSVFAMGGTDTQYF.

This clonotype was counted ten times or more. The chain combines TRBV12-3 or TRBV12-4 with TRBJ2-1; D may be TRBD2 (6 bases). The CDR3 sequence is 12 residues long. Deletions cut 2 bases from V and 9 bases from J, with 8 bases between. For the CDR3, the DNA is TGTGCCAGCAGTTTAACTAGCACTGAGCAGTTCTTC. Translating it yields CASSLTSTEQFF.

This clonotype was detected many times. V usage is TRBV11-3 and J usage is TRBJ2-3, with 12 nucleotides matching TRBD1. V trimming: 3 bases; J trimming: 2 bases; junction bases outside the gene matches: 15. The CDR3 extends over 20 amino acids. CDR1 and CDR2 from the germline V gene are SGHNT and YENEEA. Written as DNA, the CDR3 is TGTGCCAGCAGCTTCCGGGACAGGGGGCGATTACTGTTACCCACAGATACGCAGTATTTT. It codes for CASSFRDRGRLLLPTDTQYF.

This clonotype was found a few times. The CDR3 nucleotides read TGTGCCAGCAGTTTAGGGTATGGAGGGGAAGAGACCCAGTACTTC. Translating gives CASSLGYGGEETQYF. V gene TRBV28 combines with J gene TRBJ2-5; possibly TRBD2 for D (6 bases). Germline V gives CDR1 MDHEN, CDR2 SYDVKM. The ends were cut back, 2 bases at V and 3 bases at J, with 13 bases in the middle. The CDR3 totals 15 residues.

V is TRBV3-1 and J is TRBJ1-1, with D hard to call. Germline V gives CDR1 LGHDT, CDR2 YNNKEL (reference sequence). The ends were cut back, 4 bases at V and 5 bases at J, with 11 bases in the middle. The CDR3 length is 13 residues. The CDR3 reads CASSPFPGTEAFF. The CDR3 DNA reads TGTGCCAGCAGCCCCTTTCCGGGGACTGAAGCTTTCTTT.